The 25 T cell receptor beta chains given below trace back to one sample, sequenced in a study of long-term antiretroviral therapy in people with HIV. The assay used was immunoSEQ (version v3.0), run at survey level. TCRdb's table, derived via immunoSEQ multiplex PCR, lists solely in-frame clones and lacks some. The sample yields roughly 42,000 clones, around nine tenths seen once. The sample in question was unsorted PBMCs, obtained 0.1 years before starting antiretroviral therapy. Receptors were obtained from a woman aged 45-60 years with HIV.

The rearrangement uses TRBV6-5 and TRBJ1-2; D is perhaps TRBD1 (5 bases). The CDR3 consists of 13 residues. The germline V gene encodes CDR1 MNHEY and CDR2 SVGAGI. V shed 5 bases and J shed 4 bases, with 11 bases lying between them. Here the CDR3 DNA reads TGTGCCAGCAGTCCGGACGGGACCTATGGCTACACCTTC. The encoded protein is CASSPDGTYGYTF.

This chain connects TRBV9 to TRBJ1-2; 8 bases map to TRBD1. CDR1 and CDR2 (germline): SGDLS, YYNGEE. The CDR3 consists of 17 residues. The junction had 14 bases not matched to a gene; V was cut back by 4 bases and J by 3 bases. CDR3 nucleotide sequence: TGTGCCAGCAGCCCGCGGACAGGGACAACCAGGGACTATGGCTACACCTTC. Translation gives CASSPRTGTTRDYGYTF.

J is TRBJ1-3 and V is TRBV11-1; D is perhaps TRBD1 (6 bases). Germline loops: CDR1 SGHAT, CDR2 FQDESV (reference sequence). The V and J ends lost 4 bases and 0 bases respectively, with 10 bases between them. The CDR3 extends over 15 amino acids. The CDR3 DNA reads TGTGCCAGCAGCTACGACAGGACCTCTGGAAACACCATATATTTT. It specifies CASSYDRTSGNTIYF.

V is TRBV19 and J is TRBJ1-4; 7 bases line up with TRBD1. Germline loops: CDR1 LNHDA, CDR2 SQIVND (reference sequence). The CDR3 is 15 amino acids. J was trimmed by 8 bases and V by 9 bases; bases with no gene match: 15. CDR3: CASARSGQSAEKLFF. The CDR3 DNA is TGTGCCAGCGCTCGTTCGGGACAGTCGGCAGAAAAACTGTTTTTT. The full variable domain, with the rest looked up from reference TRBV19 and TRBJ1-4, is DGGITQSPKYLFRKEGQNVTLSCEQNLNHDAMYWYRQDPGQGLRLIYYSQIVNDFQKGDIAEGYSVSREKKESFPLTVTSAQKNPTAFYLCASARSGQSAEKLFFGSGTQLSVL.

Written as DNA, the CDR3 is TGTGCCAGCCGAAAGACAGGGGGCACTGAAGCTTTCTTT. This gives the protein CASRKTGGTEAFF. This chain uses TRBV2 with TRBJ1-1; TRBD1 aligns across 9 bases. The CDR3 has 13 amino acids. V was clipped by 8 bases and J by 4 bases; unmatched bases: 5. Per the germline V gene, CDR1 is SNHLY and CDR2 is FYNNEI.

The rearrangement joins TRBV6-1 to TRBJ1-2; no firm D call. CDR1 is MNHNS, CDR2 SASEGT, per germline. The CDR3 consists of 14 residues. V dropped 7 bases and J dropped 8 bases, with 20 bases sitting between them. Here the CDR3 DNA reads TGTGCCAGCACTCTACCTAGCGGTAGTCGGGGCTACACCTTC. It codes for CASTLPSGSRGYTF.

The J gene is TRBJ1-2, the V gene TRBV27; TRBD1 is a possible D gene (5 bases). CDR1 and CDR2 (germline): MNHEY, SMNVEV (reference sequence). The CDR3 totals 16 residues. V was trimmed by 6 bases and J by 4 bases, leaving 21 bases between them. CDR3 protein: CASSPGTGPIAYGYTF. The CDR3 DNA follows: TGTGCCAGCAGCCCCGGGACCGGACCGATAGCCTATGGCTACACCTTC.

The CDR3 nucleotides read TGTGCCAGCAGCCAGGGGACAGGGAACTATGGCTACACCTTC. It yields the protein CASSQGTGNYGYTF. The V call is TRBV4-2, the J call TRBJ1-2; TRBD1 matches 9 bases. V lost 3 bases to trimming and J lost 2 bases; unmatched junction nucleotides: 1. CDR1 is LGHNA and CDR2 is YNFKEQ in the germline V gene. This CDR3 is 14 amino acids long.

The V gene is TRBV30, the J gene TRBJ2-7; unclear D gene. CDR1 and CDR2 (germline): GTSNPN, SVGIG (reference sequence). CDR3 size: 12 residues. Trimming removed 0 bases from V and 6 bases from J, with 9 bases in between. Here the CDR3 reads CAWSVSVIEQYF. DNA of the CDR3: TGTGCCTGGAGTGTGTCGGTAATCGAGCAGTACTTC.

The chain has TRBV2 and TRBJ2-7, with no clear D. Germline lookup yields CDR1 SNHLY and CDR2 FYNNEI. V was cut by 3 bases and J by 7 bases, with 13 bases left in between. The CDR3 sequence is 13 residues long. The CDR3 spells CASSDSAYGEQYF. In DNA form, the CDR3 reads TGTGCCAGCAGTGACTCGGCGTACGGGGAGCAGTACTTC.

This chain links TRBV30 with TRBJ2-1; D perhaps matches TRBD2 (5 bases). Germline V CDR1 and CDR2: GTSNPN, SVGIG (reference sequence). The CDR3 totals 14 residues. With 0 bases removed from V and 4 bases from J, the gap between germline ends came to 10 bases. CDR3 bases: TGTGCCTGGAGTGTACTAGGGAGATACAATGAGCAGTTCTTC. Residues: CAWSVLGRYNEQFF.

This chain connects TRBV7-9 to TRBJ1-2; 7 bases map to TRBD1. The V and J ends lost 5 bases and 8 bases, in that order; junction bases with no gene match: 5. The CDR3 totals 12 residues. The germline CDR1 and CDR2 sequences are SEHNR and FQNEAQ (reference sequence). This CDR3 reads CASSHDRDGYTF. DNA of the CDR3: TGTGCCAGCAGCCACGACAGGGACGGCTACACCTTC.

The chain is built from TRBV7-9 and TRBJ2-5, with D perhaps TRBD2 (7 bases). V gave up 4 bases and J gave up 7 bases, with 13 bases separating them. The V gene's germline CDR1 is SEHNR and CDR2 FQNEAQ (reference sequence). This CDR3 has 13 residues. In nucleotides, the CDR3 is TGTGCCAGCAGCTGGGCGGGGGCAGCGACCCAGTACTTC. Translated: CASSWAGAATQYF.

In its sample, this clone was seen once. The chain carries TRBV30 and TRBJ2-5; D is undetermined. The V gene lost 1 base and the J gene lost 5 bases, with 11 bases spanning the gap. CDR1 GTSNPN and CDR2 SVGIG come from the germline V gene (reference sequence). The CDR3 contains 13 residues. CDR3 nucleotide sequence: TGTGCCTGGAGTGAAGGAAGTCGGGAGACCCAGTACTTC. Residues: CAWSEGSRETQYF.

The J gene is TRBJ2-3, the V gene TRBV30, with 10 positions matching TRBD1. Trimming took 5 bases from V and 0 from J; bases not matched to a gene: 5. The length of the CDR3 is 15 residues. CDR1 and CDR2 from the germline V gene are GTSNPN and SVGIG (reference sequence). The CDR3 region has the DNA TGTGCCTGGCACCGGACAGGGGGTAGCACAGATACGCAGTATTTT. It specifies CAWHRTGGSTDTQYF.

V and J are TRBV2 and TRBJ2-3; the match to TRBD2 covers 12 bases. Trimming removed 4 bases from V and 3 bases from J; junction bases left unmatched: 2. This CDR3 comprises 15 residues. Germline lookup yields CDR1 SNHLY and CDR2 FYNNEI. CDR3 bases: TGTGCCAGCAGTGGGACTAGCGGGGCGACAGATACGCAGTATTTT. Protein product: CASSGTSGATDTQYF.

This rearrangement joins TRBV6-6 to TRBJ2-1, with TRBD2 matching over 10 bases. This CDR3 has 16 residues. Germline V gives CDR1 MNHNY, CDR2 SVGAGI (reference sequence). V lost 5 bases, J lost 5 bases, and 9 bases stayed unmatched. The CDR3 region has the DNA TGTGCCAGCAGTCTCACATTAGCGGGGGGAAACAATGAGCAGTTCTTC. Its translation: CASSLTLAGGNNEQFF.

This clone was counted only a few times. The chain couples TRBV9 to TRBJ2-7; 8 bases are shared with TRBD2. The V gene's germline CDR1 is SGDLS and CDR2 YYNGEE. The CDR3 sequence is 16 residues long. The J segment lost 5 bases and the V segment lost 4 bases, leaving 14 bases of the junction unmatched. The CDR3 sequence: CASSPPSGGGLNEQYF. CDR3 in DNA: TGTGCCAGCAGCCCACCCTCAGGCGGGGGGCTAAACGAGCAGTACTTC. Together with reference TRBV9 and TRBJ2-7, the CDR3 gives the full variable domain: DSGVTQTPKHLITATGQRVTLRCSPRSGDLSVYWYQQSLDQGLQFLIQYYNGEERAKGNILERFSAQQFPDLHSELNLSSLELGDSALYFCASSPPSGGGLNEQYFGPGTRLTVT.

The count of this clone is one. The junction shows a germline mismatch at one end, possibly a read error. The J gene is TRBJ1-2, the V gene TRBV18; D is possibly TRBD1 (5 bases). Germline loops: CDR1 KGHSH, CDR2 LQKENI. The CDR3 covers 11 residues. CDR3 sequence reads: CASSRETDTHF. The CDR3 DNA is TGTGCCAGCTCACGGGAGACAGACACACACTTC. Complete variable domain (other parts from reference TRBV18 and TRBJ1-2): NAGVMQNPRHLVRRRGQEARLRCSPMKGHSHVYWYRQLPEEGLKFMVYLQKENIIDESGMPKERFSAEFPKEGPSILRIQQVVRGDSAAYFCASSRETDTHFGSGTRLTVV.

The chain combines TRBV6-1 with TRBJ2-7; 10 bases match TRBD1. Germline V gene sequence: CDR1 MNHNS, CDR2 SASEGT. V dropped 3 bases and J dropped 8; count of bases not matched to a gene: 7. The CDR3 runs to 14 residues. Here the CDR3 reads CASSDLTGGGKQYF. CDR3 DNA sequence: TGTGCCAGCAGTGATTTGACAGGGGGCGGGAAGCAGTACTTC.

This clone appeared a single time. The chain recombines TRBV5-6 with TRBJ1-5; weak D call: TRBD1 (6 bases). CDR3 size: 15 residues. Germline CDR1 reads SGHDT; CDR2 reads YYEEEE. The V end lost 0 bases, the J end lost 4 bases, and 11 bases lay between the germline ends. CDR3: CASSLAPTGNQPQHF. Here the CDR3 DNA reads TGTGCCAGCAGCTTGGCCCCAACAGGGAATCAGCCCCAGCATTTT.

The chain is built from TRBV4-3 and TRBJ2-1, with D hard to call. V lost 1 base, J lost 6 bases, and 13 bases lay in between. The germline V gene has CDR1 LGHNA and CDR2 YSLEER. This CDR3 is built from 15 residues. CDR3 nucleotide sequence: TGCGCCAGCAGCCAAGCACCCCTAATTGGCAATGAGCAGTTCTTC. It is translated as CASSQAPLIGNEQFF.

This clone was detected once. This chain links TRBV7-2 with TRBJ2-5; 7 positions match TRBD1. This CDR3 spans 12 amino acids. J gave up 14 bases and V 5 bases, and 11 bases lay outside the gene matches. The germline gives CDR1 SGHTA, CDR2 FQGNSA. CDR3 sequence: CASSRLLRQGYF. The CDR3 DNA sequence: TGTGCCAGCAGCCGATTGCTCCGACAGGGCTACTTC.

This clone was recorded once. The V and J genes are TRBV11-2 and TRBJ1-1; 7 bases match TRBD1. Germline V CDR1 and CDR2: SGHAT, FQNNGV. The CDR3 spans 16 residues. The ends lost 4 bases at V and 4 bases at J; junction bases unmatched: 12. The CDR3 loop is CASSYDRVVGLTEAFF. CDR3 bases: TGTGCCAGCAGCTACGACAGGGTTGTCGGTCTCACTGAAGCTTTCTTT.

The rearrangement uses TRBV5-4 and TRBJ2-6; no clear D. Germline V gene sequence: CDR1 SGHNT, CDR2 YYREEE (reference sequence). The CDR3 runs 13 residues. Trimming removed 5 bases from V and 3 bases from J, with 6 bases in between. The chain's CDR3 is CASRRLGANVLTF. The DNA for the CDR3 is TGTGCCAGCAGGCGCCTTGGGGCCAACGTCCTGACTTTC.